This T cell receptor (beta chain) comes out of a study of cytomegalovirus exposure and HLA in healthy donors. The CDR3 consists of 13 residues. The ends were cut back, 4 bases at V and 10 bases at J, with 17 bases in the middle. Per germline, CDR1 SQVTM and CDR2 ANQGSEA. The PCR made use of 60 Vbeta and 13 Jbeta primers. TCRdb's table, derived via immunoSEQ multiplex PCR, lists solely in-frame clones and lacks some. Of fewer than 200,000 clones in the sample, roughly 87% were seen once. The rearrangement links TRBV29-1 to TRBJ2-1; D is perhaps TRBD2 (6 bases). Sequencing was carried out using PBMCs. The sequence derives from a girl less than two years old in good health and CMV-seronegative. The CDR3 DNA reads as TGCAGCGTTGCGAAGGGGAACGGGGGAGAGCAGTTCTTC. It is translated as CSVAKGNGGEQFF.